This is a list of T cell receptor beta chains from one sample in a study of T cells after yellow fever vaccination. Via MiXCR, TCRdb re-called the 5' RACE reads, giving one row per CDR3 protein. The sample has a few hundred thousand distinct CDR3 sequences; 3.5% to 5% are singletons. The sample in question was PBMCs, obtained 15 days after the yellow fever booster vaccination. Every receptor here comes from a man younger than 35 who received the YFV17D yellow fever vaccine. The CDR3 runs from the conserved cysteine through the conserved F or W. The order of the fields is J gene, D gene, clone size, V gene, CDR3 protein, CDR3 DNA. The D gene is left open where the match is weak. Size is omitted from some rows. Given values are once, few, many or a class for expanded clones.

TRBJ1-1,.,many,TRBV6-6,CASRPTGGVPEAFF,TGTGCCAGCAGACCAACAGGAGGAGTGCCTGAAGCTTTCTTT
TRBJ2-5,TRBD2,.,TRBV7-8,CASSLATSGPRQETQYF,TGTGCCAGCAGCTTAGCGACTAGCGGACCTCGTCAAGAGACCCAGTACTTC
TRBJ2-1,TRBD2,many,TRBV11-2,CASSLGGSQFF,TGTGCCAGCAGCTTGGGGGGGTCGCAGTTCTTC
TRBJ1-1,.,.,TRBV7-2,CASSAPFMNTEAFF,TGTGCCAGCAGCGCCCCATTCATGAACACTGAAGCTTTCTTT
TRBJ2-1,.,few,TRBV20-1,CSAREGASSYNEQFF,TGCAGTGCTAGAGAGGGGGCTAGCTCCTACAATGAGCAGTTCTTC
TRBJ2-5,.,many,TRBV6-1,CASSGSDGEETQYF,TGTGCCAGCAGTGGCTCGGACGGGGAAGAGACCCAGTACTTC
TRBJ1-6,.,few,TRBV12-3/TRBV12-4,CASSWGGSPLHF,TGTGCCAGCAGTTGGGGCGGTTCACCCCTCCACTTT
TRBJ1-5,.,.,TRBV7-2,CASSAEAHQPQHF,TGTGCCAGCAGCGCAGAGGCCCATCAGCCCCAGCATTTT
TRBJ1-2,TRBD1,.,TRBV28,CASTAGGDGYTF,TGTGCCAGCACGGCAGGGGGCGATGGCTACACCTTC
TRBJ2-1,.,.,TRBV24-1,CATSDLARTISKQFF,TGTGCCACCAGTGATCTAGCCCGGACTATTAGTAAGCAGTTCTTC
TRBJ2-3,TRBD2,few,TRBV20-1,CSARTGLAGGPTDTQYF,TGCAGTGCTAGGACGGGACTAGCGGGGGGGCCTACAGATACGCAGTATTTT
TRBJ2-1,.,.,TRBV6-5,CASSYQSHGGYNEQFF,TGTGCCAGCAGTTACCAGTCTCACGGAGGCTACAATGAGCAGTTCTTC
TRBJ2-1,.,many,TRBV10-3,CAISDPVLDEQFF,TGTGCCATCAGTGACCCCGTCCTCGATGAGCAGTTCTTC
TRBJ2-3,.,few,TRBV4-2,CASSQALGGYTDTQYF,TGTGCCAGCAGCCAAGCGTTGGGGGGCTACACAGATACGCAGTATTTT
TRBJ1-2,.,many,TRBV28,CASSLEQGPDPYGYTF,TGTGCCAGCAGTCTGGAGCAGGGGCCGGACCCCTATGGCTACACCTTC
TRBJ1-4,TRBD1,.,TRBV19,CASSGSRDRNEKLFF,TGTGCCAGTAGTGGCTCCCGGGACAGAAATGAAAAACTGTTTTTT
TRBJ2-1,TRBD2,few,TRBV5-1,CASSTGLIYNEQFF,TGCGCCAGCAGCACGGGACTAATTTACAATGAGCAGTTCTTC
TRBJ1-6,TRBD1,many,TRBV12-3/TRBV12-4,CASTPGQGTSPLHF,TGTGCCAGCACTCCGGGACAGGGGACTTCACCCCTCCACTTT
TRBJ2-5,TRBD2,many,TRBV20-1,CSAGTSGYQETQYF,TGCAGTGCCGGGACTAGCGGGTACCAAGAGACCCAGTACTTC
TRBJ1-2,TRBD1,few,TRBV19,CASSIDLGTVYGYTF,TGTGCCAGTAGTATAGACCTCGGGACAGTCTATGGCTACACCTTC
TRBJ2-5,TRBD1,few,TRBV10-3,CAIGETGGLETQYF,TGTGCCATCGGAGAGACAGGGGGATTGGAGACCCAGTACTTC
TRBJ2-7,.,many,TRBV6-5,CASSHYPGTRSSYEQYF,TGTGCCAGCAGCCACTATCCCGGGACTCGCAGCTCCTACGAGCAGTACTTC
TRBJ2-2,.,.,TRBV3-1,CASSPESLTGELFF,TGTGCCAGCAGCCCAGAGTCTCTAACCGGGGAGCTGTTTTTT
TRBJ2-3,.,few,TRBV24-1,CATSDPQGTDTQYF,TGTGCCACCAGTGACCCACAGGGCACAGATACGCAGTATTTT
TRBJ1-3,.,many,TRBV5-1,CASRAGSSRSGNTIYF,TGCGCCAGCAGGGCGGGAAGCTCACGCTCTGGAAACACCATATATTTT
TRBJ2-2,.,.,TRBV7-2,CASSAGAVTGELFF,TGTGCCAGCAGCGCCGGGGCCGTCACCGGGGAGCTGTTTTTT
TRBJ1-1,.,.,TRBV5-1,CASSGGQTMNTEAFF,TGCGCCAGCAGCGGAGGACAGACCATGAACACTGAAGCTTTCTTT
TRBJ2-7,TRBD2,few,TRBV20-1,CSASLGLAHEQYF,TGCAGTGCTAGTCTTGGACTAGCCCACGAGCAGTACTTC
TRBJ2-1,TRBD2,many,TRBV4-2,CASSQDRAAGGNEQFF,TGTGCCAGCAGCCAAGATCGGGCAGCGGGGGGCAATGAGCAGTTCTTC
TRBJ2-3,TRBD2,many,TRBV27,CASSPFGGDGTQYF,TGTGCCAGCAGTCCGTTCGGGGGGGATGGGACGCAGTATTTT
TRBJ2-1,TRBD2,.,TRBV24-1,CATATSGGFEQFF,TGTGCCACCGCGACTAGCGGGGGTTTTGAGCAGTTCTTC
TRBJ2-3,.,many,TRBV6-5,CASSQGGRDTDTQYF,TGTGCCAGTTCCCAGGGCGGAAGAGACACAGATACGCAGTATTTT
TRBJ1-1,.,many,TRBV7-2,CATNPNRATEAFF,TGTGCCACCAACCCAAACAGGGCTACTGAAGCTTTCTTT
TRBJ2-6,.,few,TRBV5-4,CASRRLLPGANVLTF,TGTGCCAGCAGACGGCTCCTCCCTGGGGCCAACGTCCTGACTTTC
TRBJ2-7,TRBD1,.,TRBV29-1,CSVEARTGGIEQYF,TGCAGCGTTGAAGCCAGGACAGGGGGAATCGAGCAGTACTTC
TRBJ2-1,.,.,TRBV5-1,CASSLVRQRFYEQFF,TGCGCCAGCAGCTTGGTGCGACAGCGTTTCTATGAGCAGTTCTTC
TRBJ1-2,TRBD1,few,TRBV5-4,CASHPGTEFYGYTF,TGTGCCAGCCACCCCGGGACAGAATTCTATGGCTACACCTTC
TRBJ2-5,TRBD2,.,TRBV7-6,CASSPAGTSGHRETQYF,TGTGCCAGCAGCCCCGCCGGGACTAGCGGGCATAGAGAGACCCAGTACTTC
TRBJ2-6,.,few,TRBV5-1,CASSFPLQRISSGANVLTF,TGCGCCAGCAGCTTCCCCTTACAGAGGATTAGCTCTGGGGCCAACGTCCTGACTTTC
TRBJ2-3,.,many,TRBV2,CASSDSTDTQYF,TGTGCCAGCAGTGACAGCACAGATACGCAGTATTTT
TRBJ2-7,.,many,TRBV15,CATSVKQYF,TGTGCCACCAGCGTTAAGCAGTACTTC
TRBJ1-5,.,many,TRBV5-5,CASSLGHTSNQPQHF,TGTGCCAGCAGCTTAGGACACACTAGCAATCAGCCCCAGCATTTT
TRBJ2-1,TRBD2,many,TRBV20-1,CSARPSGGANEQFF,TGCAGTGCTAGACCTAGCGGGGGGGCCAATGAGCAGTTCTTC
TRBJ2-5,.,.,TRBV5-4,CASSLVDYRETQYF,TGTGCCAGCAGCTTGGTTGATTACCGGGAGACCCAGTACTTC
TRBJ2-7,.,few,TRBV7-9,CASSLVGGDEQYF,TGTGCCAGCAGCTTAGTGGGCGGAGACGAGCAGTACTTC
TRBJ2-7,TRBD1,.,TRBV7-8,CASSLDGQGATYEQYF,TGTGCCAGCAGCTTAGATGGGCAGGGGGCCACCTACGAGCAGTACTTC
TRBJ1-2,TRBD1,many,TRBV20-1,CSARGTGQGNYGYTF,TGCAGTGCTAGAGGTACTGGACAGGGGAACTATGGCTACACCTTC
TRBJ2-2,.,many,TRBV5-5,CASSGGRGNTGELFF,TGTGCCAGCAGTGGAGGTCGGGGGAACACCGGGGAGCTGTTTTTT
TRBJ2-3,.,.,TRBV7-9,CASSSKRAVTDTQYF,TGTGCCAGCAGCTCAAAAAGAGCCGTCACAGATACGCAGTATTTT
TRBJ2-5,.,.,TRBV11-2,CASSLLVSGRETQYF,TGTGCCAGCAGCTTACTTGTCTCTGGTCGGGAGACCCAGTACTTC
TRBJ1-4,.,many,TRBV5-5,CASSIAGATNEKLFF,TGTGCCAGCAGTATAGCCGGAGCAACTAATGAAAAACTGTTTTTT
TRBJ2-1,.,many,TRBV18,CASSRPGAGKGNEQFF,TGTGCCAGCTCACGACCGGGGGCAGGGAAGGGCAATGAGCAGTTCTTC
TRBJ2-5,.,many,TRBV7-9,CASSLALLGLETQYF,TGTGCCAGCAGCTTAGCGCTCTTGGGATTAGAGACCCAGTACTTC
TRBJ2-7,.,.,TRBV5-1,CASSLTGITYEQYF,TGCGCCAGCAGCTTGACAGGGATAACGTACGAGCAGTACTTC
TRBJ1-1,TRBD1,few,TRBV5-1,CASSLRQGGNTEAFF,TGCGCCAGCAGCTTGAGACAGGGAGGGAACACTGAAGCTTTCTTT
TRBJ2-5,TRBD1,few,TRBV7-2,CASTQGVEETQYF,TGTGCCAGCACGCAGGGGGTTGAAGAGACCCAGTACTTC
TRBJ1-2,.,few,TRBV20-1,CSARDHLYGARRGYTF,TGCAGTGCTAGAGACCACTTGTATGGGGCGAGGAGGGGCTACACCTTC
TRBJ2-5,.,many,TRBV5-1,CASSYRGSQETQYF,TGCGCCAGCAGCTATCGGGGATCCCAAGAGACCCAGTACTTC